These 27 T cell receptor beta chains originate from one sample sequenced in a study of CD8 T cells in Susac syndrome. It was with random hexamers that about 0.45 to 1 ug RNA was reverse transcribed. TCRdb reprocessed the immunoSEQ multiplex PCR reads via MiXCR and lists one record per CDR3 protein. The profile shows some 450,000 distinct CDR3 sequences, 75% to 90% of them singletons. Specimen: CD8+ T cells from PBMCs. The receptors were gathered from a human donor with multiple sclerosis.

This chain uses TRBV10-1 with TRBJ2-1, with 13 bases identical to TRBD2. J lost 0 bases, V lost 6 bases, and 8 bases had no gene match. The V gene's germline CDR1 is WNHNN and CDR2 SYGVQD (reference sequence). The CDR3 has 18 residues. This CDR3 reads CASRPGLAGKSSYNEQFF. In DNA form, the CDR3 reads TGCGCCAGCAGACCGGGACTAGCGGGGAAGAGCTCCTACAATGAGCAGTTCTTC.

The rearrangement links TRBV12-3 or TRBV12-4 to TRBJ2-3; 12 nucleotides agree with TRBD2. The junction had 9 bases not matched to a gene; V was cut back by 6 bases and J by 8 bases. This CDR3 region has 15 residues. CDR3 sequence: CASRSLAGGDSTQYF. CDR3 DNA: TGTGCCAGCAGGTCTCTAGCGGGGGGGGACAGTACGCAGTATTTT.

V is TRBV15 and J is TRBJ1-1; 7 nucleotides align to TRBD1. V was clipped by 0 bases and J by 3 bases; unmatched bases: 10. CDR3 length: 17 residues. Germline V gene sequence: CDR1 LNHNV, CDR2 YYDKDF (reference sequence). CDR3 loop: CATSREPRQGLHTEAFF. The CDR3 coding sequence is TGTGCCACCAGCAGAGAACCTAGACAGGGACTGCACACTGAAGCTTTCTTT.

V is TRBV7-9 and J is TRBJ2-7; TRBD1 matches at 10 bases. The CDR3 consists of 17 residues. V shed 4 bases and J 4 bases; nucleotides not matched to a gene: 13. Germline-derived CDR1 and CDR2 are SEHNR and FQNEAQ (reference sequence). The CDR3 sequence is CASSSNRPRQGAYEQYF. The CDR3 region has the DNA TGTGCCAGCAGCTCGAACCGCCCACGACAGGGGGCGTACGAGCAGTACTTC.

This sequence joins TRBV28 and TRBJ2-7; tentatively, D is TRBD2 (6 bases). CDR3 length equals 14 residues. V shed 7 bases and J shed 0 bases, with 13 bases lying between them. Germline CDR1 and CDR2: MDHEN and SYDVKM. The CDR3 bases are TGTGCCAGCACGGACTATTATGACTCCTACGAGCAGTACTTC. Translated, it gives CASTDYYDSYEQYF.

The V and J genes are TRBV4-1 and TRBJ2-1; D remains ambiguous. This CDR3 comprises 15 residues. Germline loops: CDR1 MGHRA, CDR2 YSYEKL. V was clipped by 2 bases and J by 7 bases, with 15 bases between them. The DNA for the CDR3 is TGCGCCAGCAGCCAATCCCTCGACGTGGGGAATGAGCAGTTCTTC. Translated: CASSQSLDVGNEQFF.

The V gene is TRBV7-8, the J gene TRBJ1-1; D may be TRBD1 (5 bases). The length of the CDR3 is 14 residues. V was clipped by 6 bases and J by 1 base, with 12 bases between them. Germline assignment: CDR1 SGHVS and CDR2 FQNEAQ. CDR3 region: CASRMGEPNTEAFF. The CDR3 nucleotides read TGTGCCAGCAGGATGGGGGAACCGAACACTGAAGCTTTCTTT. The full variable domain, its missing parts supplied by reference TRBV7-8 and TRBJ1-1, is GAGVSQSPRYKVAKRGQDVALRCDPISGHVSLFWYQQALGQGPEFLTYFQNEAQLDKSGLPSDRFFAERPEGSVSTLKIQRTQQEDSAVYLCASRMGEPNTEAFFGQGTRLTVV.

This chain links TRBV9 with TRBJ1-2; the D gene is possibly TRBD1 (6 bases). Trimming cost V 5 bases and J 8 bases, with 16 bases left between them. This CDR3 spans 13 amino acids. Germline CDR1 and CDR2: SGDLS and YYNGEE. For the CDR3, the DNA is TGTGCCAGCAGAGGGGGACACCTTCCGGGCTACACCTTC. Its translation is CASRGGHLPGYTF.

The gene calls are TRBV7-9 and TRBJ2-1, with TRBD1 matching 7 bases. This CDR3 is built from 19 residues. Germline trimming cut 5 bases from V and 3 bases from J; bases unmatched to any gene: 19. Germline assignment: CDR1 SEHNR and CDR2 FQNEAQ (reference sequence). The CDR3 here is CASSGFPSSGTESYNEQFF. Here the CDR3 DNA reads TGTGCCAGCAGCGGATTCCCGTCCTCCGGGACAGAGAGCTACAATGAGCAGTTCTTC.

CDR3 nucleotide sequence: TGTGCCAGCAGCGGCAGACTAGCGATCAATGAGCAGTTCTTC. Residues: CASSGRLAINEQFF. The V and J genes are TRBV9 and TRBJ2-1, with 8 bases fitting TRBD2. This CDR3 contains 14 residues. Germline CDR1 SGDLS, CDR2 YYNGEE. V dropped 3 bases and J dropped 6; count of bases not matched to a gene: 5.

The chain carries TRBV4-1 and TRBJ1-1, with 8 bases identical to TRBD1. The junction had 7 bases not matched to a gene; V was cut back by 0 bases and J by 4 bases. This CDR3 has 16 amino acids. Germline V CDR1 and CDR2: MGHRA, YSYEKL. The CDR3 protein is CASSQEDRDAGTEAFF. CDR3 sequence (DNA): TGCGCCAGCAGCCAAGAGGACAGGGATGCGGGCACTGAAGCTTTCTTT.

This clonotype was counted a few times. The chain joins TRBV6-5 to TRBJ2-1; 10 bases align to TRBD2. This CDR3 has 15 residues. The junction had 2 bases not matched to a gene; V was cut back by 5 bases and J by 1 base. The V gene's germline CDR1 is MNHEY and CDR2 SVGAGI. The CDR3 sequence: CASSRTSGSYNEQFF. In DNA, the CDR3 is TGTGCCAGCAGTAGGACTAGCGGTTCCTACAATGAGCAGTTCTTC.

This rearrangement joins TRBV12-3 or TRBV12-4 to TRBJ1-2, with a weak D call TRBD1 (5 bases). CDR3 length: 13 residues. Trimming stripped 8 bases from V and 7 bases from J, with 17 bases between. CDR3 residues: CASWAGRPVGYTF. The CDR3 DNA follows: TGTGCCAGCTGGGCAGGGCGACCGGTTGGCTACACCTTC.

The CDR3 is CASGIPGTSGRAAGELFF. The CDR3 region has the DNA TGTGCAAGCGGCATTCCCGGGACTAGCGGGAGGGCCGCCGGGGAGCTGTTTTTT. The rearrangement joins TRBV21-1 to TRBJ2-2; TRBD2, the table's D call, lacks a check against the DNA. TRBV21-1 constitutes a pseudogene. This CDR3 is built from 18 residues.

On this clonotype: Likely a read error: the CDR3 ends without its conserved phenylalanine or tryptophan. CDR3 residues: CASSEMGATYEQYL. CDR3 sequence (DNA): TGTGCCAGCAGTGAAATGGGGGCGACCTACGAGCAGTACCTC. This chain joins TRBV6-1 and TRBJ2-7; perhaps TRBD1 as D (6 bases). The CDR3 length is 14 residues. Germline V gene sequence: CDR1 MNHNS, CDR2 SASEGT. With 2 bases removed from V and 2 bases from J, the gap between germline ends came to 10 bases.

CDR3 region: CSARVIRTSGFIYEQYF. CDR3 in DNA: TGCAGTGCTAGAGTTATCAGGACTAGCGGGTTCATCTACGAGCAGTACTTC. The chain has TRBV20-1 and TRBJ2-7; 11 bases map to TRBD2. The J segment lost 3 bases and the V segment lost 1 base, leaving 11 bases of the junction unmatched. CDR3 length: 17 residues. Germline V gene sequence: CDR1 DFQATT, CDR2 SNEGSKA (reference sequence).

CDR3 in DNA: TGTGCCAGCTCACAAACCACAGGACTTGAATACAATGAGCAGTTCTTC. Amino acids: CASSQTTGLEYNEQFF. The chain carries TRBV18 and TRBJ2-1; possibly TRBD1 or TRBD2 for D (5 bases each). V was pared by 4 bases and J by 4 bases, with 17 bases between. Germline lookup yields CDR1 KGHSH and CDR2 LQKENI. The CDR3 is 16 residues long.

The V gene is TRBV4-1, the J gene TRBJ2-5, with 9 positions matching TRBD1. Trimming removed 5 bases from V and 6 bases from J; junction bases left unmatched: 10. Germline V lookup: CDR1 MGHRA, CDR2 YSYEKL. There are 15 residues in the CDR3. The CDR3 region is CASSSRTGDPKTQYF. DNA of the CDR3: TGCGCCAGCAGCTCTCGGACAGGGGACCCAAAGACCCAGTACTTC.

The J gene is TRBJ2-1, the V gene TRBV27; D is ambiguous. This CDR3 has 13 amino acids. Germline V lookup: CDR1 MNHEY, CDR2 SMNVEV (reference sequence). V shed 2 bases and J shed 6 bases, with 8 bases lying between them. DNA of the CDR3: TGTGCCAGCAGTTTACTCCCCCGCAATGAGCAGTTCTTC. Its protein is CASSLLPRNEQFF.

V is TRBV6-5 and J is TRBJ2-7; TRBD2 matches at 12 bases. The ends lost 5 bases at V and 6 bases at J; junction bases unmatched: 5. Germline CDR1 is MNHEY and CDR2 is SVGAGI. This CDR3 comprises 14 residues. Here the CDR3 reads CASSIGTSGREQYF. CDR3 nucleotide sequence: TGTGCCAGCAGTATCGGGACTAGCGGGCGCGAGCAGTACTTC.

The V call is TRBV6-1, the J call TRBJ2-1, with a weak D call TRBD1 (6 bases). The CDR3 is 16 amino acids. Looked up from germline, CDR1 is MNHNS and CDR2 is SASEGT. Between the trimmed V and J ends, which lost 1 base and 5 bases, there was a span of 15 bases. This CDR3 reads CASSEGVQGQDNEQFF. CDR3 nucleotides: TGTGCCAGCAGTGAAGGGGTTCAGGGGCAGGACAATGAGCAGTTCTTC.

The chain couples TRBV11-1 to TRBJ2-7; no clear D. The CDR3 spans 14 residues. Germline CDR1 reads SGHAT; CDR2 reads FQDESV (reference sequence). V shed 3 bases and J shed 0 bases, with 9 bases lying between them. The CDR3 nucleotides are TGTGCCAGCAGCTTTGACATAGCCTCCTACGAGCAGTACTTC. Encoded protein: CASSFDIASYEQYF.

The V and J genes are TRBV6-2 or TRBV6-3 and TRBJ2-7; 7 bases are a match to TRBD2. Germline CDR1 MNHEY, CDR2 SVGEGT. The J segment lost 5 bases and the V segment lost 4 bases, leaving 8 bases of the junction unmatched. CDR3 size: 14 residues. The CDR3 sequence: CASSSSPGGNEQYF. In DNA form, the CDR3 reads TGTGCCAGCAGTTCAAGTCCCGGGGGGAACGAGCAGTACTTC.

The gene calls are TRBV7-9 and TRBJ2-1; D could derive from TRBD1 or TRBD2 (6 bases each). With 4 bases removed from V and 3 bases from J, the gap between germline ends came to 22 bases. This CDR3 is built from 18 residues. Germline V CDR1 and CDR2: SEHNR, FQNEAQ (reference sequence). Here the CDR3 reads CASSSPGRGGIFYNEQFF. In DNA form, the CDR3 reads TGTGCCAGCAGCTCTCCGGGACGAGGGGGGATTTTCTACAATGAGCAGTTCTTC.

A word on this clonotype: A read error may produce the germline difference seen at one junction end. The chain has TRBV6-5 and TRBJ1-1, with D perhaps matching TRBD1 (5 bases). CDR1 and CDR2 (germline): MNHEY, SVGAGI. This CDR3 region has 15 residues. The CDR3 DNA reads as TGTGCCAACAGTTACTCAAGGGGATTGGGCACTGAAGCTTTCTTT. It encodes CANSYSRGLGTEAFF.

The rearrangement uses TRBV10-3 and TRBJ1-4, with unresolved D. CDR1 ENHRY and CDR2 SYGVKD come from the germline V gene. Trimming cost V 4 bases and J 5 bases, with 11 bases left between them. The CDR3 contains 14 residues. This CDR3 is CAISVAAGNEKLFF. The DNA of the CDR3 is TGTGCCATCAGTGTAGCGGCAGGCAATGAAAAACTGTTTTTT.

The chain joins TRBV4-1 to TRBJ1-6; D not certain. Trimming removed 0 bases from V and 7 bases from J, with 10 bases in between. Germline values: CDR1 MGHRA, CDR2 YSYEKL. The CDR3 runs 15 residues. The CDR3 coding sequence is TGCGCCAGCAGCCAAGAACTTTACGAGAATTCACCCCTCCACTTT. Translated: CASSQELYENSPLHF.